The rows below give T cell receptor beta chains drawn from one sample of a study of blood T cell repertoires in COVID-19. This table comes from immunoSEQ multiplex PCR, and its TCRdb copy is limited to in-frame clones, with some not included. Seen here are about 140,000 clones, around 86% observed once, and the top ten hold less than 5%. Sequenced: peripheral blood. These receptors originate from a woman of 80 years or more with acute or convalescent COVID-19. Both conserved end residues are part of each CDR3. The D gene is left open where the match is weak. A clone size is listed for some rows: how often the clone was seen (once, few, many), or a class if it is expanded.

j_gene | abundance | v_gene | d_gene | len | CDR3aa | CDR3nt
TRBJ1-4 | few | TRBV28 | - | 15 | CASSHGRTPFEKLFF | TGTGCCAGCAGCCATGGTCGCACTCCTTTTGAAAAACTGTTTTTT
TRBJ1-3 | - | TRBV28 | - | 15 | CASSLGGGTGNTIYF | TGTGCCAGCAGTTTGGGTGGAGGGACCGGAAACACCATATATTTT
TRBJ1-5 | - | TRBV2 | TRBD1 | 17 | CASSEVGFRGNNQPQHF | TGTGCCAGCAGTGAAGTGGGGTTCAGGGGGAACAATCAGCCCCAGCATTTT
TRBJ2-7 | once | TRBV7-9 | - | 16 | CASSDPQVVSSYEQYF | TGTGCCAGCAGCGACCCGCAGGTGGTTAGCTCCTACGAGCAGTACTTC
TRBJ2-5 | - | TRBV9 | TRBD2 | 16 | CASSVGIAGHQETQYF | TGTGCCAGCAGCGTAGGAATAGCGGGGCACCAAGAGACCCAGTACTTC
TRBJ2-1 | - | TRBV5-1 | TRBD2 | 15 | CASSDRTSGRGEQFF | TGCGCCAGCAGCGATCGGACTAGCGGGAGGGGCGAGCAGTTCTTC
TRBJ2-2 | - | TRBV7-2 | TRBD2 | 16 | CASSLERGGRAGELFF | TGTGCCAGCAGCTTAGAGCGGGGGGGCCGCGCCGGGGAGCTGTTTTTT
TRBJ1-4 | - | TRBV5-1 | - | 16 | CASSPGGYATNEKLFF | TGCGCCAGCAGCCCGGGGGGATACGCAACTAATGAAAAACTGTTTTTT
TRBJ2-1 | - | TRBV24-1 | TRBD2 | 19 | CATSEPGGGGSGTYNEQFF | TGTGCCACCAGTGAACCGGGCGGCGGCGGGAGTGGTACCTACAATGAGCAGTTCTTC
TRBJ1-1 | - | TRBV25-1 | - | 12 | CASGGARTEAFF | TGTGCCAGCGGCGGGGCGCGCACTGAAGCTTTCTTT
TRBJ2-7 | once | TRBV27 | - | 10 | CATPRYEQYF | TGTGCCACCCCCCGTTACGAGCAGTACTTC
TRBJ1-5 | - | TRBV20-1 | TRBD1 | 13 | CSASGGQGQPQHF | TGCAGTGCGAGTGGGGGACAGGGTCAGCCCCAGCATTTT
TRBJ2-1 | - | TRBV7-9 | TRBD2 | 16 | CASSSLAGGRYNEQFF | TGTGCCAGCAGCTCCCTAGCGGGAGGGCGGTACAATGAGCAGTTCTTC
TRBJ2-1 | - | TRBV19 | TRBD2 | 15 | CASSQLAGGPGEQFF | TGTGCCAGTAGTCAACTAGCGGGGGGGCCTGGTGAGCAGTTCTTC
TRBJ1-4 | - | TRBV4-2 | TRBD1 | 17 | CASSQGGQGDIGEKLFF | TGTGCCAGCAGCCAAGGGGGACAGGGGGATATAGGAGAAAAACTGTTTTTT
TRBJ2-2 | - | TRBV19 | - | 16 | CASSIRAGANTGELFF | TGTGCCAGTAGTATCAGGGCAGGGGCAAACACCGGGGAGCTGTTTTTT
TRBJ1-6 | - | TRBV28 | - | 16 | CASSAGGSGRNSPLHF | TGTGCCAGCAGTGCGGGCGGGTCAGGAAGAAATTCACCCCTCCACTTT
TRBJ1-2 | once | TRBV5-1 | - | 13 | CASSSREGSGYTF | TGCGCCAGCAGCTCACGTGAGGGCAGTGGCTACACCTTC
TRBJ2-7 | - | TRBV5-1 | - | 15 | CASSRGNLRDYEQYF | TGCGCCAGCAGCCGCGGGAATCTCCGGGACTACGAGCAGTACTTC
TRBJ2-7 | - | TRBV28 | TRBD2 | 18 | CASSSHYGTSTLSFEQYF | TGTGCCAGCAGTTCCCACTACGGGACTAGCACCCTCTCGTTCGAGCAGTACTTC
TRBJ1-4 | once | TRBV28 | TRBD1 | 15 | CASSLPGTGGEKLFF | TGTGCCAGCAGTTTACCTGGGACAGGGGGTGAAAAACTGTTTTTT
TRBJ1-1 | - | TRBV19 | - | 14 | CASSLPGTRTEAFF | TGTGCCAGTAGTTTGCCCGGGACAAGGACTGAAGCTTTCTTT
TRBJ2-1 | - | TRBV7-8 | TRBD2 | 15 | CASSSRLAGVWGQFF | TGTGCCAGCAGCTCGCGACTAGCGGGGGTCTGGGGGCAGTTCTTC
TRBJ2-7 | - | TRBV5-5 | - | 15 | CASSPDGGTNYEQYF | TGTGCCAGCAGCCCGGACGGCGGGACGAACTACGAGCAGTACTTC
TRBJ2-4 | once | TRBV28 | - | 15 | CASSAWGVAKNIQYF | TGTGCCAGCAGCGCCTGGGGGGTAGCCAAAAACATTCAGTACTTC
TRBJ2-7 | - | TRBV19 | - | 16 | CASSPGKLLSSYEQYF | TGTGCCAGTAGTCCAGGCAAACTCTTAAGCTCCTACGAGCAGTACTTC
TRBJ1-5 | - | TRBV19 | - | 15 | CASSIRRQGIGAQHF | TGTGCCAGTAGTATACGTCGCCAGGGGATTGGGGCCCAGCATTTT
TRBJ1-4 | - | TRBV4-1 | - | 15 | CASSQVHGGNEKLFF | TGCGCCAGCAGCCAAGTACACGGGGGAAATGAAAAACTGTTTTTT
TRBJ2-5 | - | TRBV6-6 | - | 14 | CASRKGGSEETQYF | TGTGCCAGCAGGAAGGGGGGGAGCGAGGAGACCCAGTACTTC
TRBJ2-2 | - | TRBV11-1 | - | 15 | CASSGGASNTGELFF | TGTGCCAGCAGCGGAGGGGCTTCGAACACCGGGGAGCTGTTTTTT
TRBJ2-2 | once | TRBV15 | - | 14 | CATRVGVNTGELFF | TGTGCCACCAGAGTGGGAGTGAACACCGGGGAGCTGTTTTTT
TRBJ2-5 | - | TRBV2 | TRBD2 | 15 | CASKGLAGFGETQYF | TGTGCCAGCAAGGGACTAGCGGGATTTGGAGAGACCCAGTACTTC
TRBJ1-3 | once | TRBV28 | TRBD1 | 17 | CASRGKDRGYSGNTIYF | TGTGCCAGCCGGGGAAAAGACAGGGGGTATTCTGGAAACACCATATATTTT
TRBJ2-2 | few | TRBV10-3 | TRBD1 | 17 | CAISDLTGTGGTGELFF | TGTGCCATCAGTGACTTAACCGGGACAGGGGGGACCGGGGAGCTGTTTTTT
TRBJ1-2 | - | TRBV7-6 | TRBD1 | 15 | CASSSVQQGADGYTF | TGTGCCAGCAGCTCCGTCCAACAGGGGGCGGATGGCTACACCTTC
TRBJ1-6 | - | TRBV5-1 | TRBD1 | 16 | CASSLEAGGTNSPLHF | TGCGCCAGCAGCTTGGAGGCAGGGGGAACTAATTCACCCCTCCACTTT
TRBJ2-7 | once | TRBV5-1 | - | 14 | CASSSLGGQGEQYF | TGCGCCAGCAGCTCCTTAGGGGGTCAGGGGGAGCAGTACTTC
TRBJ2-1 | few | TRBV30 | - | 13 | CAWTLRGHNEQFF | TGTGCCTGGACCCTTAGGGGCCACAATGAGCAGTTCTTC
TRBJ1-2 | - | TRBV21-1 | - | 17 | CASSKEYGMGFNYGYTF | TGTGCCAGCAGCAAAGAGTACGGGATGGGCTTTAACTATGGCTACACCTTC
TRBJ1-1 | - | TRBV6-5 | - | 12 | CASSYSGGEAFF | TGTGCCAGCAGTTACTCGGGGGGGGAAGCTTTCTTT
TRBJ2-5 | - | TRBV4-1 | TRBD1 | 17 | CASSQPGTGGLKETQYF | TGCGCCAGCAGCCAACCGGGGACAGGGGGCCTTAAGGAGACCCAGTACTTC
TRBJ1-2 | once | TRBV4-1 | TRBD1 | 17 | CASSQAAPGGLRYGYTF | TGCGCCAGCAGCCAAGCGGCCCCAGGGGGACTTCGCTATGGCTACACCTTC
TRBJ2-1 | - | TRBV12-3/TRBV12-4 | - | 13 | CASSLALRGEQFF | TGTGCCAGCAGTTTAGCGCTCCGAGGTGAGCAGTTCTTC
TRBJ1-1 | - | TRBV5-1 | TRBD1 | 15 | CASSPHTGVNTEAFF | TGCGCCAGCAGCCCACACACAGGGGTGAACACTGAAGCTTTCTTT
TRBJ2-3 | - | TRBV28 | - | 13 | CASETGSTDTQYF | TGTGCCAGTGAAACAGGGAGCACAGATACGCAGTATTTT
TRBJ1-1 | - | TRBV5-6 | - | 16 | CASSLTRVIRYTEAFF | TGTGCCAGCAGCTTGACCAGGGTAATTAGGTACACTGAAGCTTTCTTT
TRBJ2-7 | - | TRBV28 | TRBD1 | 15 | CASSYLGQGYHEQYF | TGTGCCAGCAGTTACCTGGGACAGGGTTACCACGAGCAGTACTTC
TRBJ2-1 | - | TRBV4-2 | TRBD2 | 16 | CASSQAGGGAYNEQFF | TGTGCCAGCAGCCAAGCGGGCGGGGGGGCCTACAATGAGCAGTTCTTC
TRBJ2-7 | - | TRBV4-1 | TRBD1 | 15 | CASSQPTGKVGEQYF | TGCGCCAGCAGCCAACCGACAGGGAAAGTTGGCGAGCAGTACTTC
TRBJ2-3 | - | TRBV7-3 | - | 14 | CASKPLSNTDTQYF | TGTGCCAGCAAGCCTCTCTCGAACACAGATACGCAGTATTTT
TRBJ2-1 | - | TRBV19 | - | 15 | CASSAQGLSANEQFF | TGTGCCAGTAGTGCCCAGGGACTTTCGGCCAATGAGCAGTTCTTC
TRBJ1-4 | - | TRBV25-1 | TRBD1 | 15 | CASSLTGTGNEKLFF | TGTGCCAGCAGCCTGACCGGGACAGGGAATGAAAAACTGTTTTTT
TRBJ1-3 | - | TRBV4-1 | TRBD1 | 14 | CASSDRAAGNTIYF | TGCGCCAGCAGCGACAGGGCGGCTGGAAACACCATATATTTT
TRBJ1-3 | few | TRBV5-4 | - | 14 | CASSLDSSGNTIYF | TGTGCCAGCAGCCTCGACAGCTCTGGAAACACCATATATTTT
TRBJ2-3 | - | TRBV15 | - | 18 | CATSRDRLGGRSTDTQYF | TGTGCCACCAGCAGAGATCGTTTGGGGGGGCGTAGCACAGATACGCAGTATTTT
TRBJ2-3 | - | TRBV7-6 | TRBD2 | 16 | CASSLLTSGATDTQYF | TGTGCCAGCAGCCTACTGACTAGCGGAGCCACAGATACGCAGTATTTT
TRBJ1-1 | - | TRBV7-3 | TRBD1 | 15 | CASSLGPGGNTEAFF | TGTGCCAGCAGCTTAGGGCCAGGGGGAAACACTGAAGCTTTCTTT
TRBJ2-7 | few | TRBV7-6 | TRBD2 | 15 | CASSQIAGGPYEQYF | TGTGCCAGCAGCCAAATAGCGGGAGGCCCCTACGAGCAGTACTTC